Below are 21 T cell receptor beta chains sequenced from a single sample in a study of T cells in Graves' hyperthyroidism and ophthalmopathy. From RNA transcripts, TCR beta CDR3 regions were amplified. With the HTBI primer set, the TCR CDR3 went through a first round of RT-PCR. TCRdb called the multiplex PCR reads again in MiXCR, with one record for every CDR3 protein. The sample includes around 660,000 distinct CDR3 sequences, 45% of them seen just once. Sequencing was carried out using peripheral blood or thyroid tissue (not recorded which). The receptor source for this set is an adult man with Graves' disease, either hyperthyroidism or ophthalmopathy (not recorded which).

CDR3 region: CASRSRTGSYEQYF. As DNA, the CDR3 is TGTGCCAGCAGGTCCCGGACAGGGTCCTACGAGCAGTACTTC. The chain joins TRBV2 to TRBJ2-7, with 8 bases that match TRBD1. CDR1 is SNHLY, CDR2 FYNNEI, per germline. The V and J ends lost 6 bases and 1 base, in that order; junction bases with no gene match: 5. The CDR3 is 14 amino acids.

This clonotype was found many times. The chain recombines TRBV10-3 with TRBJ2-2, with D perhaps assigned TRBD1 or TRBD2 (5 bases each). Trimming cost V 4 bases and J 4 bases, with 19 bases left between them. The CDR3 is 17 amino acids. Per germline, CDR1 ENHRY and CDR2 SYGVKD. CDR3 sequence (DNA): TGTGCCATCAGTGGTCAATCCGGGACGCCCCTCACCGGGGAGCTGTTTTTT. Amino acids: CAISGQSGTPLTGELFF.

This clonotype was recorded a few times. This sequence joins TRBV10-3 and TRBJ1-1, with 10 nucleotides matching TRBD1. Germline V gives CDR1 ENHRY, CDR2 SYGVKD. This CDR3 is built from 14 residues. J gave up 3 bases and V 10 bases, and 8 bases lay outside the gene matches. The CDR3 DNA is TGTGCCAGCAGGACAGGGGGATTGGACACTGAAGCTTTCTTT. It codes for CASRTGGLDTEAFF.

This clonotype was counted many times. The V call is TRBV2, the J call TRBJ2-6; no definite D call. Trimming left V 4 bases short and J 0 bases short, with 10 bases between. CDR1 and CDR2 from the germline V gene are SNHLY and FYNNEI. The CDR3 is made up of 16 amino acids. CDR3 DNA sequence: TGTGCCAGCAGTGTTTTCACGGGCTCTGGGGCCAACGTCCTGACTTTC. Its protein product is CASSVFTGSGANVLTF.

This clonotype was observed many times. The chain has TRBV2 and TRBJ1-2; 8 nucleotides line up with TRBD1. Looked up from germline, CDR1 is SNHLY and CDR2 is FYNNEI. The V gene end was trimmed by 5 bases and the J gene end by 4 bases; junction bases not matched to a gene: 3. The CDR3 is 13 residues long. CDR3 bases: TGTGCCAGCAGTCGGACAGGGAGCTATGGCTACACCTTC. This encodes CASSRTGSYGYTF.

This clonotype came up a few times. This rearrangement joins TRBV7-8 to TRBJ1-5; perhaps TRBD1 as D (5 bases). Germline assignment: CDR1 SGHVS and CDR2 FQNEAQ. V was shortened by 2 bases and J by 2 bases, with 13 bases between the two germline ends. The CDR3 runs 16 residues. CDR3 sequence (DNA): TGTGCCAGCAGCTTAAAAAACAGGTTGGGCAATCAGCCCCAGCATTTT. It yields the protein CASSLKNRLGNQPQHF.

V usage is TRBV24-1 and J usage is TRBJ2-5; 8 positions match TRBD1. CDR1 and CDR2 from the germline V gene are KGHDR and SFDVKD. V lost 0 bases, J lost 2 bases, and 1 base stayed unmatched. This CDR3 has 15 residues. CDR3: CATSDLTGGQETQYF. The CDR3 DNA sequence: TGTGCCACCAGTGATTTGACAGGGGGACAAGAGACCCAGTACTTC.

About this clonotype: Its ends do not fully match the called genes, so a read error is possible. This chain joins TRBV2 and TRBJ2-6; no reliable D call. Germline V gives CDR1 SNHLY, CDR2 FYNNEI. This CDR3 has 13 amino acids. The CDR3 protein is CASSPDMGNTEAF. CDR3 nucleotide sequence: TGTGCCAGCAGCCCCGATATGGGAAACACTGAAGCTTTC.

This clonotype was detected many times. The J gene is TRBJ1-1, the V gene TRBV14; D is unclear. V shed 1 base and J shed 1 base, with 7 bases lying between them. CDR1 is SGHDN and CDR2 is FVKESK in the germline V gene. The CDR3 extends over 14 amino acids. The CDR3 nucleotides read TGTGCCAGCAGCCAAGTTCGGGGGAACACTGAAGCTTTCTTT. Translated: CASSQVRGNTEAFF.

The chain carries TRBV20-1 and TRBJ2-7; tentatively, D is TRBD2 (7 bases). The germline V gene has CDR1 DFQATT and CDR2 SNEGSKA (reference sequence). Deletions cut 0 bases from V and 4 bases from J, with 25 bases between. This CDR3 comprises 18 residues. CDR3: CSARDPHLGGGPKYEQYF. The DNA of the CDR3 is TGCAGTGCTAGAGATCCCCATCTAGGGGGAGGGCCTAAATACGAGCAGTACTTC.

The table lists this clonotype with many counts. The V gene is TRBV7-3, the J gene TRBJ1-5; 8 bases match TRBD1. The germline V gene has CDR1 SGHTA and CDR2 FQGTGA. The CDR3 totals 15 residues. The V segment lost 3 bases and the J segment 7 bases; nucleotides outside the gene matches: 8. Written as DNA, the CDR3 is TGTGCCAGCAGCTTGAGACAGGGGCCGGGGCAGCCCCAGCATTTT. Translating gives CASSLRQGPGQPQHF.

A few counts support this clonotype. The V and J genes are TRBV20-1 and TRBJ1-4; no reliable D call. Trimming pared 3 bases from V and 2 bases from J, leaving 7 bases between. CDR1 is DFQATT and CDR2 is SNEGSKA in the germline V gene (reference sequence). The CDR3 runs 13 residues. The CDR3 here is CSASVRTNEKLFF. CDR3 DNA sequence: TGCAGTGCTAGTGTGAGGACTAATGAAAAACTGTTTTTT.

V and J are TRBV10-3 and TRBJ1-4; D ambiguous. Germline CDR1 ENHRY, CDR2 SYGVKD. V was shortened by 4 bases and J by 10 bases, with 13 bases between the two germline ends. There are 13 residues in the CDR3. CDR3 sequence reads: CAISVKGDGKLFF. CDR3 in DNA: TGTGCCATCAGTGTCAAGGGAGACGGAAAACTGTTTTTT.

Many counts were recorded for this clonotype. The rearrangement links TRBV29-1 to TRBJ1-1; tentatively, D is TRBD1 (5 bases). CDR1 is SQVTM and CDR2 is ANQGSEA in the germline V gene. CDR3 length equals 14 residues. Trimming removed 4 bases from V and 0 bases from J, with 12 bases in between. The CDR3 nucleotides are TGCAGCGTTGTGGGGGGACCGATGAACACTGAAGCTTTCTTT. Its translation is CSVVGGPMNTEAFF.

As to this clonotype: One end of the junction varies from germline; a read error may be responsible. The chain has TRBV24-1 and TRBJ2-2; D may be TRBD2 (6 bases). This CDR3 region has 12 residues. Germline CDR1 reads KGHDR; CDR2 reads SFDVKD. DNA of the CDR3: TGTGCCACCAGTGACCAAGACGGGGGGCTGTTTTTT. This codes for CATSDQDGGLFF.

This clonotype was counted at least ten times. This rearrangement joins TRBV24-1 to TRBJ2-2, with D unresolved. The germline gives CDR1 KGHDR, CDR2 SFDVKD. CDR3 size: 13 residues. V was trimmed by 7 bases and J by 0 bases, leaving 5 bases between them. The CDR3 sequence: CATRPANTGELFF. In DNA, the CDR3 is TGTGCCACCAGGCCAGCGAACACCGGGGAGCTGTTTTTT.

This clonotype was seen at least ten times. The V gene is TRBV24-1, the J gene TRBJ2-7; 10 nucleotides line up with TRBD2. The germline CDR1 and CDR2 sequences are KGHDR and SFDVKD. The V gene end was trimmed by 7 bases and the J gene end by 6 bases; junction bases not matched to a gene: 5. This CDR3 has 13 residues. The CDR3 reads CATRRLAGLEQYF. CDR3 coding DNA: TGTGCCACCAGGCGACTAGCGGGTCTCGAGCAGTACTTC.

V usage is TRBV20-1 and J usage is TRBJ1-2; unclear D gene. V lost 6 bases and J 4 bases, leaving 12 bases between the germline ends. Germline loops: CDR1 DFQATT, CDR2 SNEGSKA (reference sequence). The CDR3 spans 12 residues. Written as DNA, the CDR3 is TGCAGTGCCGTCGATTCTATCTATGGCTACACCTTC. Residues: CSAVDSIYGYTF.

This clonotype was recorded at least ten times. The CDR3 DNA reads TGTGCCAGCAGTGAATCTCTCCTAGCACTCGGGGAGCTGTTTTTT. Translating gives CASSESLLALGELFF. This chain links TRBV2 with TRBJ2-2; weak D call: TRBD2 (5 bases). The CDR3 extends over 15 amino acids. V lost 2 bases and J lost 7, with 14 bases in between. CDR1 is SNHLY and CDR2 is FYNNEI in the germline V gene.

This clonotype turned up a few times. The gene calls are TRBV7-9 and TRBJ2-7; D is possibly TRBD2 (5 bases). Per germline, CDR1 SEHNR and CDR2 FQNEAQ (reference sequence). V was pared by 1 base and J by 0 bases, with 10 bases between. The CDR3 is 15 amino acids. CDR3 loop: CASSLGGGFSYEQYF. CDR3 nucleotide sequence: TGTGCCAGCAGCTTAGGCGGCGGGTTCTCCTACGAGCAGTACTTC.

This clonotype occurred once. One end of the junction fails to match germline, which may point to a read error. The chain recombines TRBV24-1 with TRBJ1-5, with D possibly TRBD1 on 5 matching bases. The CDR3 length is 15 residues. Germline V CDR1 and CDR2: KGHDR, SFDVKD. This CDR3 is CASSTFRPGYQPQHF. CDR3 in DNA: TGTGCCAGCAGTACCTTCCGGCCAGGGTATCAGCCCCAGCATTTT.